Listed below are T cell receptor beta chains from one sample, sequenced in a study of cytomegalovirus exposure and HLA in healthy donors. Repertoires were generated with immunoSEQ multiplex PCR, while TCRdb's copy carries only in-frame clones and drops some. The data contain approximately 150,000 clones, more than 60% of them seen just once; the ten biggest clones take up roughly 6.4%. Material for sequencing was PBMCs. These TCRs come from a woman aged 40 to 49 in good health and CMV-seropositive. CDR3s include the opening cysteine and the closing phenylalanine or tryptophan. The D gene is left open where the match is weak. The size of a clone is reported for some rows only, either as once, few or many, or as a class for expanded clones.

TRBJ1-2	TRBV5-1	TRBD1	-	CASSTLGTDGYTF	TGCGCCAGCAGCACCCTCGGGACAGATGGCTACACCTTC
TRBJ2-3	TRBV9	TRBD2	-	CASSVGLAGGFYTDTQYF	TGTGCCAGCAGCGTAGGGCTAGCGGGGGGTTTTTACACAGATACGCAGTATTTT
TRBJ1-1	TRBV6-1	-	-	CASSEGGGYTEAFF	TGTGCCAGCAGTGAGGGGGGGGGATACACTGAAGCTTTCTTT
TRBJ1-5	TRBV6-6	-	-	CASNLQGQPQHF	TGTGCCAGCAACCTACAGGGTCAGCCCCAGCATTTT
TRBJ2-2	TRBV6-5	-	once	CASSYRTANTGELFF	TGTGCCAGCAGTTATAGGACAGCCAACACCGGGGAGCTGTTTTTT
TRBJ2-7	TRBV7-8	-	-	CASSLARIRGYEQYF	TGTGCCAGCAGCTTAGCGCGGATTAGAGGTTACGAGCAGTACTTC
TRBJ1-5	TRBV13	-	-	CASSSGDQPQHF	TGTGCCAGCAGCTCGGGGGATCAGCCCCAGCATTTT
TRBJ2-3	TRBV4-3	TRBD2	-	CASSQEGREGDTQYF	TGCGCCAGCAGCCAAGAGGGTAGGGAGGGGGATACGCAGTATTTT
TRBJ1-1	TRBV2	TRBD1	-	CASRGRGQGLNTEAFF	TGTGCCAGCAGGGGACGCGGACAGGGACTTAACACTGAAGCTTTCTTT
TRBJ1-1	TRBV5-4	TRBD1	few	CASSIGQGFEAFF	TGTGCCAGCAGCATAGGACAGGGCTTCGAAGCTTTCTTT
TRBJ2-4	TRBV2	TRBD1	-	CASSGRPGGSKNSQYF	TGTGCCAGCAGTGGTAGGCCAGGGGGATCTAAAAACAGTCAGTACTTC
TRBJ2-4	TRBV15	TRBD2	-	CATSRDGRAKNIQYF	TGTGCCACCAGCAGAGACGGGAGGGCTAAAAACATTCAGTACTTC
TRBJ2-3	TRBV19	TRBD2	-	CATTERGVNTDTQYF	TGTGCCACTACGGAGCGGGGGGTTAACACAGATACGCAGTATTTT
TRBJ1-2	TRBV6-5	-	few	CASRPQGRDGYTF	TGTGCCAGCAGGCCCCAGGGGAGAGATGGCTACACCTTC
TRBJ2-5	TRBV27	TRBD2	few	CASSLRAGGSETQYF	TGTGCCAGCAGTTTACGAGCGGGGGGCTCAGAGACCCAGTACTTC